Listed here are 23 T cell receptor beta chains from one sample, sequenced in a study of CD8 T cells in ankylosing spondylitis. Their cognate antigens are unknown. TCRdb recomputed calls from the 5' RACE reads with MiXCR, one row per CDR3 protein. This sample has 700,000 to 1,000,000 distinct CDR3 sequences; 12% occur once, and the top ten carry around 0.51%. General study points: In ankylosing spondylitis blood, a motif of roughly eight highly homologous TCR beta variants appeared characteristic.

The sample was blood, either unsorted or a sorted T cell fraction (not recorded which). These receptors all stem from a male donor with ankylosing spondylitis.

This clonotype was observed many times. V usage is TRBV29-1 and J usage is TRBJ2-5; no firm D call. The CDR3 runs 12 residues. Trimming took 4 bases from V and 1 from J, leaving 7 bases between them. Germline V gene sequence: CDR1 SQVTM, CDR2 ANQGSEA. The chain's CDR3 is CSVVGTQETQYF. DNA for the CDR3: TGCAGCGTTGTAGGAACCCAAGAGACCCAGTACTTC.

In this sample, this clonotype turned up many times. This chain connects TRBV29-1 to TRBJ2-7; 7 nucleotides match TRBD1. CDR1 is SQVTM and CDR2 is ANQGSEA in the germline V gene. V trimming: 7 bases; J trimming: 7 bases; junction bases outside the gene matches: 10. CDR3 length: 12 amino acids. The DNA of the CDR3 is TGCAGCGGATTGCGCATGACAGGGGAGCAGTACTTC. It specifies CSGLRMTGEQYF.

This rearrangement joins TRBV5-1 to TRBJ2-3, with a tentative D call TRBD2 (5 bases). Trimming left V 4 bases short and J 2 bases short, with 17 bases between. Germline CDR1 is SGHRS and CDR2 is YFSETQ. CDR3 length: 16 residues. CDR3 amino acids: CASSLPARLATDTQYF. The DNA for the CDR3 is TGCGCCAGCAGCCTCCCCGCAAGGCTAGCCACAGATACGCAGTATTTT.

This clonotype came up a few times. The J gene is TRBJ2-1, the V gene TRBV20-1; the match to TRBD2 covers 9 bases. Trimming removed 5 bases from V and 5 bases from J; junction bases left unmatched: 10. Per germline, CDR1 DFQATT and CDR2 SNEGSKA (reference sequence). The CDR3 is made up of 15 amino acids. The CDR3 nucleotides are TGCAGTGCTGAACCTGGACTAGCGAGAAACAATGAGCAGTTCTTC. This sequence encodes CSAEPGLARNNEQFF.

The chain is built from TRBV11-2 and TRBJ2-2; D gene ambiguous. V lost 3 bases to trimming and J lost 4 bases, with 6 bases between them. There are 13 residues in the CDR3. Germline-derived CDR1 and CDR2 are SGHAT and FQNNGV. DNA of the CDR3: TGTGCCAGCAGCTTTTTTGGCACCGGGGAGCTGTTTTTT. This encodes CASSFFGTGELFF.

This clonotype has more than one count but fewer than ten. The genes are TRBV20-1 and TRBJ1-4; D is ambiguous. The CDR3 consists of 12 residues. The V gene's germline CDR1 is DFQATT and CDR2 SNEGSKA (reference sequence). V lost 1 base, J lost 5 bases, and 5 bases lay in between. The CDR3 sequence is CSARVQNEKLFF. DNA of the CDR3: TGCAGTGCTAGAGTACAAAATGAAAAACTGTTTTTT.

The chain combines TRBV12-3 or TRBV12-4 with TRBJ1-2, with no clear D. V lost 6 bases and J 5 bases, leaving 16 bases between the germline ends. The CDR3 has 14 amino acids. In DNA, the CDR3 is TGTGCCAGCAGGCTTGACGTGAACTCATATGGCTACACCTTC. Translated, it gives CASRLDVNSYGYTF.

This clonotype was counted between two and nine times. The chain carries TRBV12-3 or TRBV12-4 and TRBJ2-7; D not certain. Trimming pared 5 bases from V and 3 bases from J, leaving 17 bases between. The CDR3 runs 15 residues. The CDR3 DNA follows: TGTGCCAGCAGTCCGCGATCCGGTGGAAACTACGAGCAGTACTTC. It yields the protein CASSPRSGGNYEQYF.

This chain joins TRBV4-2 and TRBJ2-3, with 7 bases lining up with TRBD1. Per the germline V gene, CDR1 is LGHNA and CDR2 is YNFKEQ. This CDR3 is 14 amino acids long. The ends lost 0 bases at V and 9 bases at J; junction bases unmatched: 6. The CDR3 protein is CASSQEGQRKTQYF. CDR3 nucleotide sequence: TGTGCCAGCAGCCAAGAGGGACAGCGTAAGACGCAGTATTTT.

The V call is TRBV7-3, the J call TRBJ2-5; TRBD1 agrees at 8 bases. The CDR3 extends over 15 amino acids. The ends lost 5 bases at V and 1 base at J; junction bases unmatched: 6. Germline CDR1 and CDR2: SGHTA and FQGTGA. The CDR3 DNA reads TGTGCCAGCAGCCTGGGGACAGGCTCCCAAGAGACCCAGTACTTC. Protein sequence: CASSLGTGSQETQYF.

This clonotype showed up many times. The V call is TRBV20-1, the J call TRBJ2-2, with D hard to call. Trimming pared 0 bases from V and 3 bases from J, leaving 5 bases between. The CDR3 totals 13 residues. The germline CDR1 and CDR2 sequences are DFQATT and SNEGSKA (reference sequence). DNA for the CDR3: TGCAGTGCTAGAGAGTCCTACACCGGGGAGCTGTTTTTT. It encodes CSARESYTGELFF.

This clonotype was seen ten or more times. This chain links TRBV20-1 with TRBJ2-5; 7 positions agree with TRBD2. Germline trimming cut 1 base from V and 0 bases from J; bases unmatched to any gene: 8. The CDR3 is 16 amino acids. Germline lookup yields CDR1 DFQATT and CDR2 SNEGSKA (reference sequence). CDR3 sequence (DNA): TGCAGTGCTAGAGCGGCTAGCGGAGGGTACCAAGAGACCCAGTACTTC. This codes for CSARAASGGYQETQYF.

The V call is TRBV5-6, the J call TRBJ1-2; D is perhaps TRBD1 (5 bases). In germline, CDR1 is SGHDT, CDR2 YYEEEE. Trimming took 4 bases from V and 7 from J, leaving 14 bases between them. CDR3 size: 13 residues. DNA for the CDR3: TGTGCCAGCAGCACCGGGGATGGGGCTGGCTACACCTTC. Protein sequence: CASSTGDGAGYTF.

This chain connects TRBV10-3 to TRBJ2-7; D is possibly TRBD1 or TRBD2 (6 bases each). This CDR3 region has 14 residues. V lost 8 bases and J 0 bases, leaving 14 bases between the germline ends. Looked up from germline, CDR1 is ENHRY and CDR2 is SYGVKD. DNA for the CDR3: TGTGCCATCCGGGGGCAGGGAATCTCCTACGAGCAGTACTTC. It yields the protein CAIRGQGISYEQYF.

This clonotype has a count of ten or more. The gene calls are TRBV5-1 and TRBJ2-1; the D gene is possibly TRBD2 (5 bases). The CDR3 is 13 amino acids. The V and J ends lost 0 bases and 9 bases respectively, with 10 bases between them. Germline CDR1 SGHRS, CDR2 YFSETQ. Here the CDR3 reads CASSLEPEAEQFF. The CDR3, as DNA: TGCGCCAGCAGCTTGGAACCGGAGGCTGAGCAGTTCTTC.

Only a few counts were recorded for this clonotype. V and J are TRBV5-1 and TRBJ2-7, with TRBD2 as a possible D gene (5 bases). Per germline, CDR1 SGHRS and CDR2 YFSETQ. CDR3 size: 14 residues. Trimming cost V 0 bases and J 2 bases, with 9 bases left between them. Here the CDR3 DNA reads TGCGCCAGCAGCTTGGTCGGGAAGGCCTACGAGCAGTACTTC. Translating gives CASSLVGKAYEQYF.

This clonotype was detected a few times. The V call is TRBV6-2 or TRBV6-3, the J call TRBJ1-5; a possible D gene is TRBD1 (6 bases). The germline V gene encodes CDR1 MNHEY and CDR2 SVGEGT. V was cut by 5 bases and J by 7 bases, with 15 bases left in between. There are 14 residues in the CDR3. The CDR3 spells CASSKQGGQQPQHF. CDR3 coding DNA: TGTGCCAGCAGTAAACAGGGCGGACAACAGCCCCAGCATTTT.

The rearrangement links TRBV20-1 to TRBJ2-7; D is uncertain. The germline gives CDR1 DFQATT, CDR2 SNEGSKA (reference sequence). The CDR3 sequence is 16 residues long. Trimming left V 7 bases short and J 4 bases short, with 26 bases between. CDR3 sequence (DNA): TGCAGTGTCCCTCCCGCGACCCAAGTGGTAAAATACGAGCAGTACTTC. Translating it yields CSVPPATQVVKYEQYF.

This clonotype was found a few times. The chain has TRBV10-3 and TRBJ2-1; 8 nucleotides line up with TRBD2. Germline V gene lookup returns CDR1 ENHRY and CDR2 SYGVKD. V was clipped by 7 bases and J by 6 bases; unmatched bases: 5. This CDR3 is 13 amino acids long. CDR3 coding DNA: TGTGCCATCAAGCCCAGCGGGAGCAATGAGCAGTTCTTC. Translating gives CAIKPSGSNEQFF.

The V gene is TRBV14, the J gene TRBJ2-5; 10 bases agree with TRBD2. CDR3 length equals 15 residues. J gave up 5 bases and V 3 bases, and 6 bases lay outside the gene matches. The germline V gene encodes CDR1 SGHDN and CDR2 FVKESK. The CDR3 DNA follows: TGTGCCAGCAGCCAGGCTAGCGGGAGCGGTGAGACCCAGTACTTC. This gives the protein CASSQASGSGETQYF.

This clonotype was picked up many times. CDR3 coding DNA: TGTGCCAGCAGTGTCCTAGACAGGGACTACGAGCAGTACTTC. Translating it yields CASSVLDRDYEQYF. The chain has TRBV6-1 and TRBJ2-7, with 7 nucleotides matching TRBD1. The CDR3 is 14 residues long. The germline V gene encodes CDR1 MNHNS and CDR2 SASEGT. Trimming took 4 bases from V and 3 from J; bases not matched to a gene: 6.

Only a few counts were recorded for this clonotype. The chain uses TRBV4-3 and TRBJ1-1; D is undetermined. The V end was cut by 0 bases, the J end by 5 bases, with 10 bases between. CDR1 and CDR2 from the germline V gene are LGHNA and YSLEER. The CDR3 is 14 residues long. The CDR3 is CASSQESVGTEAFF. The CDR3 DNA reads TGCGCCAGCAGCCAAGAAAGTGTGGGGACTGAAGCTTTCTTT.

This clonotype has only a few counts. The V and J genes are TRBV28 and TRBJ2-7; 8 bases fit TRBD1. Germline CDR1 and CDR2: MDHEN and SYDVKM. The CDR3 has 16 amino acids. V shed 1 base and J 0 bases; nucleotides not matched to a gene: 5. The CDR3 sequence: CASSLYRTGSSYEQYF. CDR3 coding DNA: TGTGCCAGCAGTTTATACAGGACAGGGAGCTCCTACGAGCAGTACTTC.